This TCR beta chain is from a study of T-cell reconstitution after alpha-beta-depleted transplantation in children. The CDR3 runs to 14 residues. V lost 5 bases to trimming and J lost 5 bases; unmatched junction nucleotides: 5. A TCRbeta library incorporating unique molecular identifiers was prepared. TCRdb redid the calling of the PCR reads with MiXCR, one entry per CDR3 protein. The data contain approximately 490,000 distinct CDR3 sequences, about an eighth of them singletons. This clonotype was counted many times. The V and J genes are TRBV12-3 or TRBV12-4 and TRBJ2-5; the match to TRBD2 covers 10 bases. This TCR was recovered from a human donor who donated a stem cell graft to a child with combined immunodeficiency. The sequences come from PBMCs from the stem cell graft donor, collected from the stem cell graft. For the CDR3, the DNA is TGTGCCAGCAGTCAAGGGACTAGCGTGGAGACCCAGTACTTC. Translation: CASSQGTSVETQYF.